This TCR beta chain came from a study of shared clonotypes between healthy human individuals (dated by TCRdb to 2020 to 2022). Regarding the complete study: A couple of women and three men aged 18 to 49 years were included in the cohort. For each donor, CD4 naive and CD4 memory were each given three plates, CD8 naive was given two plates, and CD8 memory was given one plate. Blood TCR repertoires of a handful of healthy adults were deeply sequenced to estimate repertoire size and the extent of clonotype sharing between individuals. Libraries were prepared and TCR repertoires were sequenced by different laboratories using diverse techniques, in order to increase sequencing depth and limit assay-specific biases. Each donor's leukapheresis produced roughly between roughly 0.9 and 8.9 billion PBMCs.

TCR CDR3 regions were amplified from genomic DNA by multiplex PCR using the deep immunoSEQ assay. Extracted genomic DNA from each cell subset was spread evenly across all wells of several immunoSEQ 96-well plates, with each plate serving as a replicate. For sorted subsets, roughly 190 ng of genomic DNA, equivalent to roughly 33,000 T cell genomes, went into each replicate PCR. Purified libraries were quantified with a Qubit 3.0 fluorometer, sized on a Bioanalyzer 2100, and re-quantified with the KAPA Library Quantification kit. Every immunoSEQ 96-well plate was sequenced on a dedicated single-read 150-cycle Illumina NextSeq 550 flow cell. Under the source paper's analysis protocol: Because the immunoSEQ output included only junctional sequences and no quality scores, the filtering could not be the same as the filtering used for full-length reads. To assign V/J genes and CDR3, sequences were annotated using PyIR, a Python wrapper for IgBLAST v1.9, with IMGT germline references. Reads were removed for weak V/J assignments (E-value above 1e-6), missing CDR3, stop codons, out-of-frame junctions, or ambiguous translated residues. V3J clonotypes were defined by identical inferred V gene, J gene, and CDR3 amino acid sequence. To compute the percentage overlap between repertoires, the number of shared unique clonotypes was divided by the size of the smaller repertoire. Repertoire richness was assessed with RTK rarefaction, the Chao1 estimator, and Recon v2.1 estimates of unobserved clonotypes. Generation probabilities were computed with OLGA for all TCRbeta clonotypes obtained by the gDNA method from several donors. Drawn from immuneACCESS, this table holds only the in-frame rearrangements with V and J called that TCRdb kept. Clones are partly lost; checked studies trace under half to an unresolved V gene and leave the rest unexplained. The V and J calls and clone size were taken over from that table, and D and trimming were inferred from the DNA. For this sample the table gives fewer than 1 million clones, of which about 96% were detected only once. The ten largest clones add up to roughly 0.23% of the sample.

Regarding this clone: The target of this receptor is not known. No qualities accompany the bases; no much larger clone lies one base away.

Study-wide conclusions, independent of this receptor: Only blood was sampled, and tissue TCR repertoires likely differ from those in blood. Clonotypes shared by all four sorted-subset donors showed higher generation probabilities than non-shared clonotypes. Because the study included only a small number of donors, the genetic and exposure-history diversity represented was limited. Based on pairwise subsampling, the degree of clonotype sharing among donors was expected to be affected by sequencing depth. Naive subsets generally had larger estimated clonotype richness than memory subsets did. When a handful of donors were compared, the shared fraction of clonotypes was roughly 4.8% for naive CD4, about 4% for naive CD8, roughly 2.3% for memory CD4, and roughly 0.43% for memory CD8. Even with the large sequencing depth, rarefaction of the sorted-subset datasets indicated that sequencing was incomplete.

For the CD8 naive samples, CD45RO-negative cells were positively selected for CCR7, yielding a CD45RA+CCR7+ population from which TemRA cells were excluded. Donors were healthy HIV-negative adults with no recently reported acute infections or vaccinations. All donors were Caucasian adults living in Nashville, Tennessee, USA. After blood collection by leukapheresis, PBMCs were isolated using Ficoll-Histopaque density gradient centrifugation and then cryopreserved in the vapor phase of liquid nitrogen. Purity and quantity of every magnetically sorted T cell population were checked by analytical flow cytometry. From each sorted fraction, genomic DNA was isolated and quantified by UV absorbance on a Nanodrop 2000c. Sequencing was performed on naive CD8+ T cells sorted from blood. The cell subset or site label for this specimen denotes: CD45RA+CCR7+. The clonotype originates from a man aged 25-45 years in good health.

The nucleotide sequence reads as follows: TGCGCCAGCAGCCAAGTTGACAGGGATGAAGCTTTCTTT. This gives the protein CASSQVDRDEAFF. The rearranged chain carries TRBV4-1 and TRBJ1-1; 7 nucleotides in the junction match TRBD1. In the germline V gene, CDR1 corresponds to MGHRA and CDR2 to YSYEKL. The CDR3 goes from the cysteine to the phenylalanine over 13 residues. The DNA shown is the 39-base CDR3, in frame from base 1. V loses 1 base at its end and J loses 7 bases; junction bases beyond the gene matches: 3.